This T cell receptor (beta chain) was captured by sequencing in a study of blood T cell repertoires in COVID-19. Study at large: Sites in the United States, Italy and Spain provided acute and convalescent COVID-19 samples.

Only in-frame clones appear in the TCRdb table, and some are missing; sequencing was by immunoSEQ multiplex PCR. The sample yields approximately 250,000 clones, roughly 90% seen once. Germline CDR1 SGHTA, CDR2 FQGTGA. The V end was cut by 2 bases, the J end by 6 bases, with 11 bases between. The CDR3 extends over 13 amino acids. This TCR came from a man aged 30 to 45 with active or convalescent COVID-19. The specimen sequenced was peripheral blood. J is TRBJ2-7 and V is TRBV7-3; no definite D call. CDR3 sequence reads: CASSLERVSEQYF. The CDR3 DNA follows: TGTGCCAGCAGCTTAGAACGGGTGAGCGAGCAGTACTTC.